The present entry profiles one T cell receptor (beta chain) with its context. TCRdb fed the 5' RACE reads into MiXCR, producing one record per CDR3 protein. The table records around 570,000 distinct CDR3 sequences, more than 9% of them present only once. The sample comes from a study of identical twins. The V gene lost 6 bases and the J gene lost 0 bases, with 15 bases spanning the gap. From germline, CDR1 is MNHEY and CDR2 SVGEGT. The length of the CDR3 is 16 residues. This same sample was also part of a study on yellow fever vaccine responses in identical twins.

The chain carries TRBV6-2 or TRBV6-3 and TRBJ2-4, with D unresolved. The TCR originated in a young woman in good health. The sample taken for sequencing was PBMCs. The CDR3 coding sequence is TGTGCCAGCAGAGCTGCAGGCGGATTAGCCAAAAACATTCAGTACTTC. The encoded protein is CASRAAGGLAKNIQYF.